Listed below are T cell receptor beta chains from one sample, sequenced in a study of shared clonotypes between healthy human individuals. TCRdb's copy holds only in-frame clones and misses some; the assay was immunoSEQ multiplex PCR. The table shows fewer than 600,000 clones, with roughly 78% occurring only once. The specimen sequenced was PBMCs. All receptors come from a woman in her forties in good health. Some clones in this sample may be carry-over from other donors' samples. Each CDR3 is given with its conserved first and last residue. A D gene is named only where the DNA matches it firmly. Size is stated for part of the rows, as once, few or many counts, or as a class when the clone is expanded.

j_gene | len | abundance | d_gene | v_gene | CDR3nt | CDR3aa
TRBJ2-5 | 14 | . | . | TRBV7-2 | TGTGCCAGCAGCTTGGGAATCGGGCAAGAGACCCAGTACTTC | CASSLGIGQETQYF
TRBJ1-5 | 16 | . | TRBD1 | TRBV7-8 | TGTGCCAGCAGCTTAATATGCCAGGGGGTTGGTCAGCCCCAGCATTTT | CASSLICQGVGQPQHF
TRBJ2-1 | 15 | . | TRBD2 | TRBV7-2 | TGTGCCAGCAGCTTAGCATTACTAGCGGGCGATGAGCAGTTCTTC | CASSLALLAGDEQFF
TRBJ2-7 | 14 | once | . | TRBV4-1 | TGCGCCAGCAGCCGCGTCGCGACGTACTACGAGCAGTACTTC | CASSRVATYYEQYF
TRBJ2-7 | 12 | . | . | TRBV6-5 | TGTGCCAGCGGAAAGGGCTCCTACGAGCAGTACTTC | CASGKGSYEQYF
TRBJ2-2 | 17 | few | TRBD2 | TRBV14 | TGTGCCAGCAGCCAAGATAAGGGAGGGCGCGACACCGGGGAGCTGTTTTTT | CASSQDKGGRDTGELFF
TRBJ2-5 | 13 | . | TRBD2 | TRBV30 | TGTGGACTAGCGGGAGAAAACCAAGAGACCCAGTACTTC | CGLAGENQETQYF
TRBJ2-1 | 16 | . | . | TRBV27 | TGTGCCAGCAACCTACAGGGAACTATCTCCTACAATGAGCAGTTCTTC | CASNLQGTISYNEQFF
TRBJ2-1 | 15 | . | TRBD2 | TRBV15 | TGTGCCACCAGCAGAGATGGCGCTAGCGGCAATGAGCAGTTCTTC | CATSRDGASGNEQFF
TRBJ2-7 | 16 | . | . | TRBV30 | TGTGCCTGGAGTGTACTAGGCGGACGGAAGGGCTACGAGCAGTACTTC | CAWSVLGGRKGYEQYF
TRBJ2-3 | 18 | once | . | TRBV27 | TGTGCCAGCAGTTTATCTGGGACCGGGGCTCCAGGCACAGATACGCAGTATTTT | CASSLSGTGAPGTDTQYF
TRBJ2-2 | 17 | . | . | TRBV9 | TGTGCCAGCAGCGCTCGTGACGGAAACCCGAACACCGGGGAGCTGTTTTTT | CASSARDGNPNTGELFF
TRBJ1-3 | 13 | . | . | TRBV30 | TGTGCCTGGAGTGTAACACAGGGAAACACCATATATTTT | CAWSVTQGNTIYF
TRBJ2-5 | 16 | . | . | TRBV7-9 | TGTGCCAGCAGCTCCCCTGGGAGAGGGAGGAGGGAGACCCAGTACTTC | CASSSPGRGRRETQYF
TRBJ2-6 | 14 | . | . | TRBV19 | TGTGCCAGTTTGCAGACCTCTGGGGCCAACGTCCTGACTTTC | CASLQTSGANVLTF
TRBJ2-2 | 17 | . | . | TRBV9 | TGTGCCAGCAGCGTCATGGGCCCCGGGAGACGAAACGGGGAGCTGTTTTTT | CASSVMGPGRRNGELFF
TRBJ2-3 | 14 | few | . | TRBV4-3 | TGCGCCAGCAGCCAGGGGCAGACCAGGAATACGCAGTATTTT | CASSQGQTRNTQYF